One and the same sample provided the 7 T cell receptor beta chains below, sequenced in a study of T cell repertoires in cytomegalovirus infection. TCRdb analysed the reads with MiXCR anew, one entry per CDR3 protein. The repertoire holds around 710,000 distinct CDR3 sequences, with just under 30% as singletons. Their antigen targets remain unknown. Sequenced material: cultured CD8+ T cells from PBMCs, taken from culture after CMV antigen stimulation. These receptors originate from a human donor in good health (CMV status not recorded). Some clones in this sample may be carry-over from other donors' samples.

The V and J genes are TRBV5-4 and TRBJ2-1, with D tentatively TRBD2 (7 bases). CDR1 and CDR2 from the germline V gene are SGHNT and YYREEE (reference sequence). Deletions cut 0 bases from V and 0 bases from J, with 25 bases between. This CDR3 contains 21 residues. CDR3 DNA: TGTGCCAGCAGCTTGGAACCCAGGGCGGGGGCCCTTACCTTCTCCTACAATGAGCAGTTCTTC. Residues: CASSLEPRAGALTFSYNEQFF.

This clonotype has more than one count but fewer than ten. This sequence joins TRBV10-3 and TRBJ1-2, with a possible D match to TRBD1 (6 bases). V dropped 3 bases and J dropped 8 bases, with 19 bases sitting between them. This CDR3 is built from 15 residues. Germline loops: CDR1 ENHRY, CDR2 SYGVKD. CDR3 in DNA: TGTGCCATCAGTGACGAGTATCGGGGGCCTGGCGGCTACACCTTC. Protein: CAISDEYRGPGGYTF.

V gene TRBV11-2 combines with J gene TRBJ2-3; TRBD2 aligns across 12 bases. CDR3 length: 17 residues. The germline V gene has CDR1 SGHAT and CDR2 FQNNGV. Unmatched junction bases numbered 8, after V lost 5 bases and J lost 2 bases. CDR3 nucleotide sequence: TGTGCCAGCAGCCGCAGAACTAGCGGGGGGTCCACAGATACGCAGTATTTT. It specifies CASSRRTSGGSTDTQYF.

As concerns this clonotype: Sequence at one end of the junction differs from germline and may be a read error. The chain joins TRBV7-2 to TRBJ2-3, with D maybe TRBD2 (7 bases). CDR3 length equals 16 residues. The germline CDR1 and CDR2 sequences are SGHTA and FQGNSA. CDR3 coding DNA: TGTGCCAGCAGCCCGAGGCGGGGGCCAAGCACAGGTACGCAGTATTTT. Protein product: CASSPRRGPSTGTQYF.

This clonotype was detected only a few times. The chain recombines TRBV4-2 with TRBJ2-3; TRBD2 matches 8 bases. Germline assignment: CDR1 LGHNA and CDR2 YNFKEQ. The CDR3 is made up of 17 amino acids. J was trimmed by 3 bases and V by 0 bases; bases with no gene match: 8. Here the CDR3 reads CASSQDGNGGVTDTQYF. The CDR3 bases are TGTGCCAGCAGCCAAGACGGAAACGGGGGGGTAACAGATACGCAGTATTTT.

The J gene is TRBJ1-4, the V gene TRBV20-1; TRBD1 is a possible D gene (5 bases). Germline CDR1 reads DFQATT; CDR2 reads SNEGSKA (reference sequence). The ends were cut back, 6 bases at V and 2 bases at J, with 16 bases in the middle. This CDR3 is built from 15 residues. The CDR3 loop is CSAQKRDGTNEKLFF. For the CDR3, the DNA is TGCAGTGCGCAGAAGAGGGACGGCACTAATGAAAAACTGTTTTTT.

This clonotype was seen a handful of times. The chain carries TRBV27 and TRBJ1-1, with no clear D. Germline V gene sequence: CDR1 MNHEY, CDR2 SMNVEV (reference sequence). V gave up 6 bases and J gave up 1 base, with 9 bases separating them. The CDR3 has 13 residues. The CDR3 DNA follows: TGTGCCAGCAGAAACCCCGGGAACACTGAAGCTTTCTTT. Amino acids: CASRNPGNTEAFF.